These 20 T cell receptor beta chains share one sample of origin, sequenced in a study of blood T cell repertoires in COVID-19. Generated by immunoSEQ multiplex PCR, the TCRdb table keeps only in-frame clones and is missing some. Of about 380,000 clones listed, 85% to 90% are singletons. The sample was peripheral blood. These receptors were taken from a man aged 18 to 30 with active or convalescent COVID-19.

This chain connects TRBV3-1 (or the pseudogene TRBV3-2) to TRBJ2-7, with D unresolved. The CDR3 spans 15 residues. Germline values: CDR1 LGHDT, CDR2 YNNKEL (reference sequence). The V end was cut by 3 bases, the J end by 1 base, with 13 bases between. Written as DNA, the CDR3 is TGTGCCAGCAGCCACCTTACCCCGGGTTCCTACGAGCAGTACTTC. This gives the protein CASSHLTPGSYEQYF.

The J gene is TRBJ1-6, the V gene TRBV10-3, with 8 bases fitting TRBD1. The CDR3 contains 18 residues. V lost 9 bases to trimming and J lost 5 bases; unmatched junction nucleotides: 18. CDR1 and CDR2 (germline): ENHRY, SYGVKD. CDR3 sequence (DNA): TGTGCCATACGACCCGGACAGGGATCAAACCAAAATAATTCACCCCTCCACTTT. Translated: CAIRPGQGSNQNNSPLHF.

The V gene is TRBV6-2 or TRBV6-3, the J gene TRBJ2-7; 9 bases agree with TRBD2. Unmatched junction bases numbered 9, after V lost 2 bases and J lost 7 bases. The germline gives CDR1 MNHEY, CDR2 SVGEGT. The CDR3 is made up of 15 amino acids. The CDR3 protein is CASSYRFAGGQEQYF. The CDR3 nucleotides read TGTGCCAGCAGTTACAGGTTTGCGGGGGGGCAGGAGCAGTACTTC.

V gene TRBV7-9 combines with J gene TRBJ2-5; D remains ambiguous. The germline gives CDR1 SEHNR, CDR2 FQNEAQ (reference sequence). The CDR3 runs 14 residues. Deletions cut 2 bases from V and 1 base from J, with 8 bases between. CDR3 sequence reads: CASSLFRSQETQYF. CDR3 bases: TGTGCCAGCAGCTTATTCCGGAGCCAAGAGACCCAGTACTTC.

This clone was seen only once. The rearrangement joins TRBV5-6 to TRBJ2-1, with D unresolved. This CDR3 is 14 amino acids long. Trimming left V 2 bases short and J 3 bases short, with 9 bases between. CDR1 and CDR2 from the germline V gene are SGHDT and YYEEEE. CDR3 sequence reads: CASSLDKIYNEQFF. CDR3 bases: TGTGCCAGCAGCTTAGACAAGATCTACAATGAGCAGTTCTTC.

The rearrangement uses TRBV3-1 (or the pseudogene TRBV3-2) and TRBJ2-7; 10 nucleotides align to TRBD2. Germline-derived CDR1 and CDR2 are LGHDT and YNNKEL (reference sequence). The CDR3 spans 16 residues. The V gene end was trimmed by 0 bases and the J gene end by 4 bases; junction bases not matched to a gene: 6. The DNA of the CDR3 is TGTGCCAGCAGCCAAGAACCGACTAGCGGGCGTTACGAGCAGTACTTC. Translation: CASSQEPTSGRYEQYF.

The chain's CDR3 is CASSGTGPTYEQYF. The DNA for the CDR3 is TGTGCCAGCAGCGGGACAGGCCCTACCTACGAGCAGTACTTC. This chain links TRBV27 with TRBJ2-7, with TRBD1 identical over 8 bases. V lost 6 bases, J lost 2 bases, and 6 bases stayed unmatched. CDR3 length: 14 amino acids. The germline V gene encodes CDR1 MNHEY and CDR2 SMNVEV (reference sequence).

CDR3 DNA: TGTGCCAGCAGTTTAACAGGGAACCCCACTAACTATGGCTACACCTTC. This translates into CASSLTGNPTNYGYTF. J is TRBJ1-2 and V is TRBV6-5, with D perhaps TRBD1 (6 bases). Germline lookup yields CDR1 MNHEY and CDR2 SVGAGI. The CDR3 contains 16 residues. With 4 bases removed from V and 0 bases from J, the gap between germline ends came to 15 bases.

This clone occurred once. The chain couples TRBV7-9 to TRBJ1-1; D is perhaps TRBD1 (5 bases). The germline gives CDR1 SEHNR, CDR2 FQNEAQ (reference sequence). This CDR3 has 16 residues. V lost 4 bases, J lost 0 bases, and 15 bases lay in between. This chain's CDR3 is CASSSSGGLMNTEAFF. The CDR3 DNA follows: TGTGCCAGCAGCTCCTCTGGGGGGTTGATGAACACTGAAGCTTTCTTT.

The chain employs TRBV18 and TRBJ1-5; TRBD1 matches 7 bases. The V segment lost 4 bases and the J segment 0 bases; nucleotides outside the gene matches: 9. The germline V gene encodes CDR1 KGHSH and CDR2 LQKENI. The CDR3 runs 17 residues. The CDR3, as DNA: TGTGCCAGCTCACTACCCGACAGGGTCGGTAGCAATCAGCCCCAGCATTTT. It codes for CASSLPDRVGSNQPQHF.

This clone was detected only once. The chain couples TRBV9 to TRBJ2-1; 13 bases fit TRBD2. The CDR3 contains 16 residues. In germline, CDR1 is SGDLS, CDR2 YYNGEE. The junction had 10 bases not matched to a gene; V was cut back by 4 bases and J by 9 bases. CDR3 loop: CASSPQSRLAGGEQFF. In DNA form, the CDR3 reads TGTGCCAGCAGCCCCCAGTCCCGACTAGCGGGAGGTGAGCAGTTCTTC. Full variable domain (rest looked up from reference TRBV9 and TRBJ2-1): DSGVTQTPKHLITATGQRVTLRCSPRSGDLSVYWYQQSLDQGLQFLIQYYNGEERAKGNILERFSAQQFPDLHSELNLSSLELGDSALYFCASSPQSRLAGGEQFFGPGTRLTVL.

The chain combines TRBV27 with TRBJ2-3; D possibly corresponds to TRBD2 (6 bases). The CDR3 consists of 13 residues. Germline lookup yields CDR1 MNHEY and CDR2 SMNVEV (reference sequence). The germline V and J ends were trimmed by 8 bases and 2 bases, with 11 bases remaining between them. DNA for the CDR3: TGTGCCAGCGGCACTAGCTTCACAGATACGCAGTATTTT. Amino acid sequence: CASGTSFTDTQYF.

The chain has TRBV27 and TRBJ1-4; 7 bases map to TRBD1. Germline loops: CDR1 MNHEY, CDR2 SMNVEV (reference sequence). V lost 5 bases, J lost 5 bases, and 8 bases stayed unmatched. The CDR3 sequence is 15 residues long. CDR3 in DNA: TGTGCCAGCAGTCCGAACAGGGGAGGAAATGAAAAACTGTTTTTT. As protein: CASSPNRGGNEKLFF.

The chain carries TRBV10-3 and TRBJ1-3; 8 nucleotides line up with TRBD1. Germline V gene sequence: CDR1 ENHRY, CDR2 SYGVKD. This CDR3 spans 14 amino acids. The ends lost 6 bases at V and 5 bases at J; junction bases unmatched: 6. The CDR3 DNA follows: TGTGCCATCAGAGCCGGACAGGGACGAAACACCATATATTTT. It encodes CAIRAGQGRNTIYF.

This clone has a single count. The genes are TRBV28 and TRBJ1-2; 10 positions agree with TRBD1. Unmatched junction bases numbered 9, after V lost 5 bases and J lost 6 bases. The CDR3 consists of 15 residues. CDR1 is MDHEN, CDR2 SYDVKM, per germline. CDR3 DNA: TGTGCCAGCAGTCCCACCCAGACAGGGGGCGATGGCTACACCTTC. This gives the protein CASSPTQTGGDGYTF.

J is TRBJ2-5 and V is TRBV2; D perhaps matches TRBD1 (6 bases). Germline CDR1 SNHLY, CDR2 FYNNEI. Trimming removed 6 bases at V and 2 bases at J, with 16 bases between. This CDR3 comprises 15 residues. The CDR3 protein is CASRRQDLLQETQYF. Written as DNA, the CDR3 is TGTGCCAGCAGGAGACAGGACCTGCTGCAAGAGACCCAGTACTTC.

The CDR3 DNA reads as TGCGCCAGCAGCCCTCGACAGGGGGGAACTAATGAAAAACTGTTTTTT. Its translation is CASSPRQGGTNEKLFF. This chain uses TRBV4-1 with TRBJ1-4; 9 nucleotides agree with TRBD1. This CDR3 has 16 residues. Unmatched junction bases numbered 4, after V lost 4 bases and J lost 1 base. Germline V CDR1 and CDR2: MGHRA, YSYEKL.

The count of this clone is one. The CDR3: CASSWGQVLLRETQYF. CDR3 DNA sequence: TGTGCCAGCAGCTGGGGACAGGTCTTACTACGGGAGACCCAGTACTTC. This chain joins TRBV7-2 and TRBJ2-5, with 8 nucleotides matching TRBD1. The CDR3 runs to 16 residues. V shed 4 bases and J 5 bases; nucleotides not matched to a gene: 12. The germline gives CDR1 SGHTA, CDR2 FQGNSA.

The CDR3 reads CASSLWRGGPRETQYF. CDR3 sequence (DNA): TGTGCCAGCAGTTTATGGCGGGGGGGCCCTCGGGAGACCCAGTACTTC. The chain recombines TRBV28 with TRBJ2-5; TRBD2 aligns across 9 bases. With V trimmed by 0 bases and J by 5 bases, 7 bases remained unmatched. The CDR3 sequence is 16 residues long. The germline gives CDR1 MDHEN, CDR2 SYDVKM.

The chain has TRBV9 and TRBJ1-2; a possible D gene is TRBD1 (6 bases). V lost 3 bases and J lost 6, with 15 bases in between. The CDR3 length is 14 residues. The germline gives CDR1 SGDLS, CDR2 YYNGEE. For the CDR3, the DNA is TGTGCCAGCAGCGGAGCCACAGGGTTTAATGGCTACACCTTC. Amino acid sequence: CASSGATGFNGYTF.